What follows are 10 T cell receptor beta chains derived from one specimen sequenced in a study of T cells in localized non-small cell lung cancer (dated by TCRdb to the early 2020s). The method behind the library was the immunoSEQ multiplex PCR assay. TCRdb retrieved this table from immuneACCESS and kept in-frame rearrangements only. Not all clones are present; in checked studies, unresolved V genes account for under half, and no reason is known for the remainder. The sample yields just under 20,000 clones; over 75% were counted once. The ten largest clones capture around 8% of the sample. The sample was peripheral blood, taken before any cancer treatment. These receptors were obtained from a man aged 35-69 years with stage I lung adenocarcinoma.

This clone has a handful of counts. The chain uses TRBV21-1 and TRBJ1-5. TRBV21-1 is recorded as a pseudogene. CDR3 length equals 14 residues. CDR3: CASSQVAGTEPQHF. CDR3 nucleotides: TGTGCCAGCAGCCAAGTGGCTGGGACTGAGCCCCAGCATTTT.

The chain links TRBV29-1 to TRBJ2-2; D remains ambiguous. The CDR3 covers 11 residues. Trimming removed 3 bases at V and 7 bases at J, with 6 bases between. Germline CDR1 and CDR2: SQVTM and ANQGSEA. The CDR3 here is CSVEKFGELFF. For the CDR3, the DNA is TGCAGCGTTGAGAAATTCGGGGAGCTGTTTTTT.

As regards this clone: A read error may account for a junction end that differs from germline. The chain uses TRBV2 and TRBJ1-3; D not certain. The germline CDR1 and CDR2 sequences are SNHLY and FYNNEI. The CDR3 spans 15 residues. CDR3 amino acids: CVSSDRTAVGNTIYF. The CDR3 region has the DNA TGTGTCAGCAGTGATCGGACGGCCGTAGGAAACACCATATATTTT.

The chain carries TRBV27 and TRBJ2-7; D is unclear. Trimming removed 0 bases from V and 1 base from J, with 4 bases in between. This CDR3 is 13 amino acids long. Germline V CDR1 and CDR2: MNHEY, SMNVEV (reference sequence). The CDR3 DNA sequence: TGTGCCAGCAGTTTATCGCAATCCTACGAGCAGTACTTC. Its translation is CASSLSQSYEQYF.

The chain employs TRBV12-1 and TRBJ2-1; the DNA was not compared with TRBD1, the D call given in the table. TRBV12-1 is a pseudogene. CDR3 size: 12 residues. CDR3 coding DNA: TGTGCCACAAAGGGGGATTGGGATGAGCAGTTCTTC. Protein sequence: CATKGDWDEQFF.

Here the CDR3 DNA reads TGTGCCTGGAGTGACGAAAGGGGCCTAAATGAAAAACTGTTTTTT. Translation gives CAWSDERGLNEKLFF. This chain uses TRBV30 with TRBJ1-4; D is perhaps TRBD1 (5 bases). V was trimmed by 1 base and J by 5 bases, leaving 14 bases between them. The CDR3 has 15 amino acids. Germline CDR1 reads GTSNPN; CDR2 reads SVGIG (reference sequence).

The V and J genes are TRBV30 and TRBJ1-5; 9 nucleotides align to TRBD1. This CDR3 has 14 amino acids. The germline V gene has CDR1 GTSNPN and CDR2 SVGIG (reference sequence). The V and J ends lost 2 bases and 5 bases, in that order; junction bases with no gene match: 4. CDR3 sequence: CAWSKGQGYQPQHF. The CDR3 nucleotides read TGTGCCTGGAGTAAGGGACAGGGCTATCAGCCCCAGCATTTT.

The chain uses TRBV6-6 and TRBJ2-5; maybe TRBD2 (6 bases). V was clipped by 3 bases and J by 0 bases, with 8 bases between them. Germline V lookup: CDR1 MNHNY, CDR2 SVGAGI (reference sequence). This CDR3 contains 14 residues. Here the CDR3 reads CASSYGGNQETQYF. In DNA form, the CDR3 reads TGTGCCAGCAGTTATGGAGGGAACCAAGAGACCCAGTACTTC.

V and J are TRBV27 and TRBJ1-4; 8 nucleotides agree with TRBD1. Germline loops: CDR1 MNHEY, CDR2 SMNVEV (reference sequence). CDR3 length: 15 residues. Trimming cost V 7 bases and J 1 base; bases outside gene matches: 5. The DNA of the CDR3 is TGTGCCAGCAAGGAGACAGGGGTAACTAATGAAAAACTGTTTTTT. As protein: CASKETGVTNEKLFF. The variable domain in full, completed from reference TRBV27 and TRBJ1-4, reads EAQVTQNPRYLITVTGKKLTVTCSQNMNHEYMSWYRQDPGLGLRQIYYSMNVEVTDKGDVPEGYKVSRKEKRNFPLILESPSPNQTSLYFCASKETGVTNEKLFFGSGTQLSVL.

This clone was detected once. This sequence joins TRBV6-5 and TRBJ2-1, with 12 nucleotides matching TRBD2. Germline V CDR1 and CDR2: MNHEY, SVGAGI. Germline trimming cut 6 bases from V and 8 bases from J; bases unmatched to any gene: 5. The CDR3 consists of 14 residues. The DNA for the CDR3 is TGTGCCAGCAGCCGGACTAGCGGGGAGTATGAGCAGTTCTTC. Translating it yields CASSRTSGEYEQFF.